The 6 T cell receptor beta chains below come from one sample, sequenced in a study of breast tumors, draining lymph nodes, adjacent tissues. Each CDR3 protein gets one entry after TCRdb re-called the multiplex PCR reads with MiXCR. The sample yields 15,000 to 20,000 distinct CDR3 sequences, over 55% seen once. Material: tumor-adjacent breast tissue. The receptors originated from a female donor with breast cancer. Some clones in this sample may be carry-over from other donors' samples.

The CDR3 DNA reads as TGCAGTGCTAGAGATGCTGGCAGGGCCTCCGAGCAGTACGTC. It specifies CSARDAGRASEQYV. This chain connects TRBV20-1 to TRBJ2-7; D might be TRBD1 (5 bases). V lost 0 bases, J lost 6 bases, and 15 bases lay in between. The CDR3 loop spans 14 amino acids. In germline, CDR1 is DFQATT, CDR2 SNEGSKA (reference sequence).

V gene TRBV7-2 combines with J gene TRBJ1-3; D remains ambiguous. Per the germline V gene, CDR1 is SGHTA and CDR2 is FQGNSA. Trimming took 6 bases from V and 0 from J, leaving 12 bases between them. This CDR3 comprises 15 residues. CDR3 bases: TGTGCCAGCAGTAGGATGCGGCTCTCTGGAAACACCATATATTTT. It yields the protein CASSRMRLSGNTIYF.

The sample holds many counts of this clonotype. This chain links TRBV5-5 with TRBJ2-5, with unresolved D. CDR1 SGHKS and CDR2 YYEKEE come from the germline V gene (reference sequence). V lost 3 bases and J 2 bases, leaving 11 bases between the germline ends. This CDR3 is built from 14 residues. The CDR3 sequence is CASSSRRLQETQYF. For the CDR3, the DNA is TGTGCCAGCAGCTCGAGACGGCTACAAGAGACCCAGTACTTC.

This clonotype is medium-sized within its sample. This chain uses TRBV6-6 with TRBJ1-4; D gene ambiguous. The CDR3 runs 14 residues. The V gene's germline CDR1 is MNHNY and CDR2 SVGAGI (reference sequence). The V end was cut by 9 bases, the J end by 8 bases, with 19 bases between. The CDR3 bases are TGTGCCAGTCATGCCCCGACGGCTCGGGAAAAACTGTTTTTT. It is translated as CASHAPTAREKLFF.

The rearrangement joins TRBV20-1 to TRBJ2-1; TRBD1 or TRBD2 may be the D gene (6 bases each). Trimming left V 6 bases short and J 7 bases short, with 22 bases between. The CDR3 consists of 15 residues. The germline V gene encodes CDR1 DFQATT and CDR2 SNEGSKA (reference sequence). CDR3 in amino acids: CSAPPLGGLGNEQFF. CDR3 sequence (DNA): TGCAGTGCCCCTCCATTAGGGGGGCTGGGGAATGAGCAGTTCTTC.

The chain has TRBV7-9 and TRBJ2-1; D may be TRBD2 (6 bases). The CDR3 length is 15 residues. V lost 5 bases and J 5 bases, leaving 16 bases between the germline ends. Germline CDR1 is SEHNR and CDR2 is FQNEAQ (reference sequence). CDR3 residues: CASSEAGSGNNEQFF. CDR3 nucleotides: TGTGCCAGCAGCGAAGCTGGTAGCGGAAACAATGAGCAGTTCTTC.